A selection of T cell receptor beta chains follows, all from one sample in a study of T-cell reconstitution after alpha-beta-depleted transplantation in children. A single record per CDR3 protein comes from TCRdb applying MiXCR to the PCR reads. The sample contains some 120,000 distinct CDR3 sequences, about 9.6% of which appear only once. Sequencing was performed on PBMCs, mostly from graft donor cells, taken 180 days after TCRalphabeta/CD19-depleted stem cell transplant. The receptors stem from a girl less than two years old who had a stem cell transplant for combined immunodeficiency, so the T cells may come from the graft donor. The CDR3 runs from the conserved cysteine through the conserved F or W.

V gene,J gene,CDR3 protein
TRBV12-3/TRBV12-4,TRBJ1-2,CASRRGGGYTF
TRBV20-1,TRBJ1-1,CSARAGLDTEAFF
TRBV20-1,TRBJ1-5,CSARPNRDLGANQPQHF
TRBV7-2,TRBJ1-2,CASSPPLYETKGYTF
TRBV20-1,TRBJ2-1,CSARDWTGTGLAGGLEQFF
TRBV29-1,TRBJ2-1,CSVVVRGSYGWREGLYNEQFF
TRBV20-1,TRBJ2-3,CSAKTDKHRTDTQYF
TRBV20-1,TRBJ2-7,CSARVREQYF
TRBV13,TRBJ2-7,CASSSFGSSYEQYF
TRBV5-1,TRBJ1-6,CASSVTGDSPLHF
TRBV5-5,TRBJ1-2,CASTSRAIGFNYGYTF
TRBV30,TRBJ2-2,CAWSGSIGGELFF
TRBV12-3/TRBV12-4,TRBJ1-5,CASRTGQGFTHF
TRBV7-9,TRBJ2-4,CASSLHGTAKNIQYF
TRBV20-1,TRBJ2-1,CSARDPGSGYNEQFF
TRBV6-1,TRBJ2-5,CASKPGETQYF
TRBV7-2,TRBJ2-5,CASSLFGGAGETQYF
TRBV20-1,TRBJ2-3,CRAQASEGGSVGTDTQYF
TRBV5-6,TRBJ2-4,CASSLVGRKNIQYF
TRBV20-1,TRBJ2-7,CSAASGRSSSYEQYF
TRBV7-8,TRBJ1-5,CASSLDRAPQHF
TRBV5-1,TRBJ2-7,CASSPQTVSYEQYF
TRBV6-5,TRBJ1-6,CASSSPGQARNSPLHF
TRBV27,TRBJ2-3,CASSLLLARTDTQYF
TRBV27,TRBJ2-7,CASSPAWGASSYEQYF
TRBV29-1,TRBJ2-7,CSVERGQGANEQYF
TRBV10-3,TRBJ2-7,CAISETDSYEQYF
TRBV24-1,TRBJ2-1,CATSPYPALTSGNEQFF
TRBV7-9,TRBJ2-1,CASSTGQGLSYNEQFF
TRBV7-9,TRBJ2-7,CASSSSGAVKDF
TRBV5-6,TRBJ1-1,CASSFTNTEAFF
TRBV5-1,TRBJ1-5,CASSFRPAGPQHF
TRBV5-1,TRBJ2-1,CASSFTLGTPQFF
TRBV20-1,TRBJ1-3,CSALTDPDRTGNTIYF
TRBV29-1,TRBJ2-5,CSVVGQGGTETQYF
TRBV7-2,TRBJ2-7,CASSRTSGSSYEQYF
TRBV20-1,TRBJ2-3,CSARDHRVTQYF
TRBV13,TRBJ2-5,CASSPFRGLAGEQETQYF
TRBV3-1,TRBJ1-1,CASSQGAATEAFF
TRBV11-2,TRBJ2-7,CASSLPLSVYEQYF
TRBV6-5,TRBJ1-1,CASSSLGVAGGNTEAFF
TRBV20-1,TRBJ2-1,CSASRAGSSYNEQFF
TRBV5-1,TRBJ1-1,CASSMDPNTEAFF
TRBV7-9,TRBJ1-2,CASSLGDRAGYTF
TRBV18,TRBJ2-7,CASSPMGYEQYF
TRBV18,TRBJ2-5,CASSPELQGVGETQYF
TRBV24-1,TRBJ2-1,CATSDFGGTERFNEQFF
TRBV5-1,TRBJ2-1,CASSLGEGPYNEQFF
TRBV7-9,TRBJ2-7,CASSSGTGGDEQYF
TRBV7-8,TRBJ1-1,CASSFTSTEAFF
TRBV6-2/TRBV6-3,TRBJ2-7,CASSYGAGVSNEQYF
TRBV6-2/TRBV6-3,TRBJ2-3,CASSYGTSGADTQYF
TRBV20-1,TRBJ2-2,CSALVGPTTGELFF
TRBV5-1,TRBJ2-3,CASTSLLGGSTDTQYF
TRBV6-2/TRBV6-3,TRBJ2-1,CASSYSGSQGAGNEQFF
TRBV7-2,TRBJ2-2,CASSGFTGGELFF
TRBV2,TRBJ2-3,CASSDGTDTQYF